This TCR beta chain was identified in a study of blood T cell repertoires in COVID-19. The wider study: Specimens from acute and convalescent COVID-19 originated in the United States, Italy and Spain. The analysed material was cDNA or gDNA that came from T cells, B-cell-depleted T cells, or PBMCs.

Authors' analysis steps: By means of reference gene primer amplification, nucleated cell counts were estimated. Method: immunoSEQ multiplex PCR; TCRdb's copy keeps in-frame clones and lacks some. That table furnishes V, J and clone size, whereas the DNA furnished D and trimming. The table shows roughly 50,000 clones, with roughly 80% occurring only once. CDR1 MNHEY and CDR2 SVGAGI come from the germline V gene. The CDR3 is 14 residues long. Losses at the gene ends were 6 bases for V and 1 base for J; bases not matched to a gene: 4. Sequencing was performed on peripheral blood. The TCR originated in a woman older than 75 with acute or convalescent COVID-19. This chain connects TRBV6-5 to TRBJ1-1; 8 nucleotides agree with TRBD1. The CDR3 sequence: CASSDRGANTEAFF. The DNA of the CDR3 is TGTGCCAGCAGCGACAGGGGCGCGAACACTGAAGCTTTCTTT.